The present entry profiles one TCR beta chain with its context. Its antigen is unidentified. Here immunoSEQ multiplex PCR was the method, and the copy in TCRdb shows in-frame clones only, minus some. This sample has 150,000 or so clones, with approximately 90% found just once. V lost 7 bases to trimming and J lost 2 bases; unmatched junction nucleotides: 14. This CDR3 region has 17 residues. Per the germline V gene, CDR1 is MDHEN and CDR2 is SYDVKM. The entry originates in a study of T cell responses to AZD1222 COVID-19 vaccine. Points from the study as a whole: Across the whole spike, CD4 TCRs peaked at regions 160-218 and 743-854.

Sequencing was performed on peripheral blood, taken on day 0 of AZD1222 vaccination. This receptor was identified in an adult in good health. J is TRBJ2-7 and V is TRBV28; 10 nucleotides align to TRBD2. The DNA for the CDR3 is TGTGCCAGCACCCCGTTCCTAGCGGGAGAGGGGGCCTACGAGCAGTACTTC. Translating it yields CASTPFLAGEGAYEQYF.